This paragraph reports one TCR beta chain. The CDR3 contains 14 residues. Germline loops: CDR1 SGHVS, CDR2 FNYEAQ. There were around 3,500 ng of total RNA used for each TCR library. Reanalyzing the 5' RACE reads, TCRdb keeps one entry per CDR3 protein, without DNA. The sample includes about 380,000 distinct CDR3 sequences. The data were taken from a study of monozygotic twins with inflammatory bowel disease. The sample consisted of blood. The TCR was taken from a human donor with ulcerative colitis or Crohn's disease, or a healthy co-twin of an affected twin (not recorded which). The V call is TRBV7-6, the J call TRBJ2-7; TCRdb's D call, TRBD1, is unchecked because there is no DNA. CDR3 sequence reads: CASSSETGSYEQYF.